The rows below give T cell receptor beta chains drawn from one sample of a study of a mutant IDH1 vaccine in newly diagnosed glioma. These receptors lack a known antigen. Assay used: immunoSEQ multiplex PCR; TCRdb lists only in-frame clones, some missing. The sample yields under 70,000 clones, about 81% seen once. The specimen comprised PBMCs, sampled from a glioma patient whose treatment included an IDH1 peptide vaccine. The receptor source for this set is a man aged 25-40 years with glioma. The CDR3 runs from the conserved cysteine through the conserved F or W. Each record gives: D gene, clone size, V gene, J gene, CDR3 DNA, CDR3 protein. The D gene is left open where the match is weak. Not all rows give a size; the values are once, few, many and, for expanded clones, a class.

NA	NA	TRBV6-5	TRBJ1-1	TGTGCCAGCAGTCGGTTACACCTCACTGAAGCTTTCTTT	CASSRLHLTEAFF
TRBD1	NA	TRBV11-2	TRBJ1-1	TGTGCCAGCAGCTTTCCGTTTAGGGGGCAAGCTTTCTTT	CASSFPFRGQAFF
NA	once	TRBV30	TRBJ2-1	TGTGCCTGGAGAGGGGGAACTGGCCATAGCTCCTACAATGAGCAGTTCTTC	CAWRGGTGHSSYNEQFF
NA	NA	TRBV5-1	TRBJ2-7	TGCGCCAGCAGCTTGACGGCAGCCCCTACCTACGAGCAGTACTTC	CASSLTAAPTYEQYF
NA	NA	TRBV10-3	TRBJ2-2	TGTGCCATCAGTGAAAGGGGTAAAGAGGGGGAGCTGTTTTTT	CAISERGKEGELFF
NA	NA	TRBV2	TRBJ1-2	TGTGCCAGCAGTGACGCCGGGACAAACTATGGCTACACCTTC	CASSDAGTNYGYTF
NA	once	TRBV13	TRBJ1-2	TGTGCCAGCAGCTTACGGGACAACTCTTATGGCTACACCTTC	CASSLRDNSYGYTF
NA	NA	TRBV19	TRBJ2-7	TGTGCCAGTAGTATAGTGCTCACCTACGAGCAGTACTTC	CASSIVLTYEQYF
NA	NA	TRBV30	TRBJ1-6	TGTGCCTACAAAACCGGGGCGTTGGGGTCCCTCCACTTT	CAYKTGALGSLHF
NA	NA	TRBV5-1	TRBJ2-7	TGCGCCAGCAGCCTCGGGACGCACGAGCAGTACTTC	CASSLGTHEQYF
NA	NA	TRBV11-2	TRBJ2-5	TGTGCCAGCAGTTCTATCATAGCGACACAAGAGACCCAGTACTTC	CASSSIIATQETQYF
NA	NA	TRBV5-6	TRBJ2-3	TGTGCCAGCAGCTTGGCCGGGTCAAGGGGACAAGATACGCAGTATTTT	CASSLAGSRGQDTQYF
NA	NA	TRBV7-8	TRBJ1-1	TGTGCCAGCAGCCCGTCTGGAGGGACGGTGAACACTGAAGCTTTCTTT	CASSPSGGTVNTEAFF
TRBD1	NA	TRBV10-3	TRBJ1-5	TGTGCTCCCGCCACAGGGGGGGGCAATCAGCCCCAGCATTTT	CAPATGGGNQPQHF
NA	NA	TRBV6-5	TRBJ2-5	TGTGCCAGCAGTTTGGCTCCGGGGCGGGAGACCCAGTACTTC	CASSLAPGRETQYF
NA	NA	TRBV13	TRBJ2-1	TGTGCCAGCAGTTTCAGGGTAGACAATGAGCAGTTCTTC	CASSFRVDNEQFF
NA	NA	TRBV28	TRBJ1-1	TGTGCCAGTCTTGGGGGCACTGAAGCTTTCTTT	CASLGGTEAFF
NA	NA	TRBV4-1	TRBJ2-5	TGCGCCAGCAGCCAATTTGACCGGGCCACCGGGACCCAGTACTTC	CASSQFDRATGTQYF
TRBD1	few	TRBV19	TRBJ1-1	TGTGCCAGTAACGACAGGGGGGACACTGAAGCTTTCTTT	CASNDRGDTEAFF
TRBD1	NA	TRBV5-4	TRBJ1-1	TGTGCCAGCAGCCGGGGACAGGGGACGAACACTGAAGCTTTCTTT	CASSRGQGTNTEAFF
NA	NA	TRBV7-9	TRBJ1-3	TGTGCCAGCAGCTTGGGGGATCTTTCTGGAAACACCATATATTTT	CASSLGDLSGNTIYF
NA	NA	TRBV7-2	TRBJ2-7	TGTGCCAGCAGCTTAGCGAAGGGTTTGCCCTACGAGCAGTACTTC	CASSLAKGLPYEQYF
NA	NA	TRBV5-1	TRBJ1-2	TGCGCCAGCAGCCCGGGACATAATGGCTACACCTTC	CASSPGHNGYTF
TRBD1	NA	TRBV27	TRBJ1-5	TGTGCCAGCAGTTCCAGGGGGCTCCTGGGTCAGCCCCAGCATTTT	CASSSRGLLGQPQHF
TRBD1	NA	TRBV9	TRBJ2-7	TGTGCCAGCAGCGTAGCTCCGGGACAGTCCTACGAGCAGTACTTC	CASSVAPGQSYEQYF
NA	NA	TRBV2	TRBJ1-1	TGTGCCAGCATTTCAACGAACACTGAAGCTTTCTTT	CASISTNTEAFF
NA	NA	TRBV27	TRBJ2-7	TGTGCCAGCAGTTTACGATCAACAGGGAACTACGAGCAGTACTTC	CASSLRSTGNYEQYF
TRBD1	NA	TRBV6-6	TRBJ1-1	TGTGCCAGCAGCCCCGGGACAGGGGGGAAAACTGAAGCTTTCTTT	CASSPGTGGKTEAFF
NA	once	TRBV5-6	TRBJ1-1	TGTGCCAGCAGCTTGCGAGGGAGTACTGAAGCTTTCTTT	CASSLRGSTEAFF
TRBD1	NA	TRBV5-6	TRBJ2-1	TGTGCCAGCAGCTTCTTAGACAGGGACAGCAATGAGCAGTTCTTC	CASSFLDRDSNEQFF
TRBD1	NA	TRBV12-5	TRBJ2-1	TGTGCTAGTGGTTTGGTTTTAGGGACAGGGCGCAATGAGCAGTTCTTC	CASGLVLGTGRNEQFF
NA	few	TRBV10-3	TRBJ1-1	TGTGCCATCAGTGCCCCACTTCGGACATCCCGGGATGAAGCTTTCTTT	CAISAPLRTSRDEAFF
NA	NA	TRBV6-1	TRBJ1-5	TGTGCCAGCAGTGTGTCTTTGCAGCCCCAGCATTTT	CASSVSLQPQHF
TRBD2	once	TRBV5-4	TRBJ2-4	TGTGCCAGCAGCTTCGGGGGGGGTAATCACAAAAACATTCAGTACTTC	CASSFGGGNHKNIQYF